This T cell receptor (beta chain) was profiled in a study of T cells in Graves' hyperthyroidism and ophthalmopathy. Many counts were recorded for this clonotype. CDR3 length equals 18 residues. With V trimmed by 0 bases and J by 7 bases, 9 bases remained unmatched. The germline gives CDR1 SGHNT, CDR2 YENEEA. Amplified regions were TCR beta CDR3 sequences from RNA transcripts. The primer set for the first-round RT-PCR of the TCR CDR3 was HTBI. TCRdb analysed the multiplex PCR reads with MiXCR anew, one entry per CDR3 protein. The data contain fewer than 500,000 distinct CDR3 sequences, more than 14% of them singletons.

The clonotype originates from a woman in her 30s with Graves' ophthalmopathy. V usage is TRBV11-3 and J usage is TRBJ2-1; TRBD2 matches at 13 bases. Sequences were obtained from blood. The CDR3 spells CASSLDLSGLAGVNEQFF. The CDR3 DNA is TGTGCCAGCAGCTTAGATCTTTCCGGACTAGCGGGGGTTAATGAGCAGTTCTTC.